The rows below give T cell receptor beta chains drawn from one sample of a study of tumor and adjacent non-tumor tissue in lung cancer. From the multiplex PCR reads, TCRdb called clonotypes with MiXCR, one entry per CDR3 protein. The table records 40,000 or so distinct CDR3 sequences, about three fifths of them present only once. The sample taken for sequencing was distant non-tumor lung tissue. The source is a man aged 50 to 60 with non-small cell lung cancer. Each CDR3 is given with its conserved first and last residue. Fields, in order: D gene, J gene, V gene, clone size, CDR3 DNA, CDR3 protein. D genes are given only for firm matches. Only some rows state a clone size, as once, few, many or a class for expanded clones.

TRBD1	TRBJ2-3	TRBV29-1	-	TGCAGCGCAAGACCGGGACAGGGGGTCGAAACGCAGTATTTT	CSARPGQGVETQYF
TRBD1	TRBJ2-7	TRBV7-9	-	TGTGCCGGCAGCCCAATCGGGGACAGCTACGAGCAGTACTTC	CAGSPIGDSYEQYF
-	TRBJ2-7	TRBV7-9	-	TGTGCCGGCAGCCCACTGTCCCATTCTGGCAGATCCTACGAGCAGTACTTC	CAGSPLSHSGRSYEQYF
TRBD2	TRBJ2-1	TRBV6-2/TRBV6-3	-	TGTGCCAGCAGTTACAGGGCGGGAGGGCCCTCGAATGAGCAGTTCTTC	CASSYRAGGPSNEQFF
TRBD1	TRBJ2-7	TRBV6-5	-	TGTGCCTGCCACTTCGACAGGGTGGGCGAGCAGTATTTC	CACHFDRVGEQYF
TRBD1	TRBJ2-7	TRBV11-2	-	TGTGTCAGCAGCTCAGGGACAGGTAGACCCTACGAACAGTACTTC	CVSSSGTGRPYEQYF
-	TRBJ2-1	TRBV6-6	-	TGTGCCAGCAGTACGAAGTTTGGGGGGAGTAACAAGCAGTTCTTC	CASSTKFGGSNKQFF
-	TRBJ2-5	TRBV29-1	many	TGCAGCGTTGGACTGATTCAAGAGACCCAGTACTTC	CSVGLIQETQYF
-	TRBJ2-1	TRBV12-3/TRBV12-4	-	TGTACCAGCAGTTTCTATAATGAGCAGTTCTTC	CTSSFYNEQFF
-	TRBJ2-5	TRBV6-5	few	TGTGCCAGCAGTTATCCGGACAGGGAGGGAGAAGAGACCCGGTACTTC	CASSYPDREGEETRYF
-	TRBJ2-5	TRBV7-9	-	TGTGCCGACAGCTCCCAAGAGACCCAGTACTTC	CADSSQETQYF
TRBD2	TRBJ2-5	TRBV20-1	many	TGCAGTGCTAGACTAGGCGGGAGCGCGGGGGAGACCCAGTACTTC	CSARLGGSAGETQYF
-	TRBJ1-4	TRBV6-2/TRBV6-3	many	TGTGCCAGCTCCTCGGTCGAAAAACTGTTTTTT	CASSSVEKLFF
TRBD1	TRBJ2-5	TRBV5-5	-	TGTGCCGGCAGCCCGGGACAGGGGACCCAAGAGACCGAGTACTTC	CAGSPGQGTQETEYF
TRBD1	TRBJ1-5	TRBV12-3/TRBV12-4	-	TGTGCCAGCAGTTTAGCGCCCGGGACAGCGGAGAATCAGCCCCAGCATTTT	CASSLAPGTAENQPQHF
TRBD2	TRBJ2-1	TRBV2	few	TGTGCCAGCAGGACCGGGGGGGAGGATGAGCAGTTCTTC	CASRTGGEDEQFF